The 11 T cell receptor beta chains reported below all come from one sample, sequenced in a study of PD-L1 blockade in urothelial cancer. The time point was: peripheral blood 6 weeks after treatment start. TCRdb keeps only in-frame clones here, not all; method: immunoSEQ multiplex PCR. The table lists nearly 45,000 clones, 82% of them singletons. Sequencing used PBMCs, obtained around atezolizumab (anti-PD-L1) treatment. The receptors originated from a man aged 60 to 69 with urothelial cancer.

The genes are TRBV27 and TRBJ2-2; 7 positions agree with TRBD1. The CDR3 runs 17 residues. In germline, CDR1 is MNHEY, CDR2 SMNVEV (reference sequence). Trimming at V came to 1 base and at J to 0 bases, leaving 5 bases not matched to a gene. DNA for the CDR3: TGTGCCAGCAGTTTATGGTCAGGGGGAACGAACACCGGGGAGCTGTTTTTT. Its translation: CASSLWSGGTNTGELFF.

The V call is TRBV14, the J call TRBJ1-2; D not certain. CDR1 and CDR2 from the germline V gene are SGHDN and FVKESK. The CDR3 has 14 amino acids. V shed 2 bases and J shed 3 bases, with 10 bases lying between them. The CDR3 DNA reads TGTGCCAGCAGCCAAAGCAACCTTCACTATGGCTACACCTTC. Amino acids: CASSQSNLHYGYTF. The whole variable domain, remainder taken from reference TRBV14 and TRBJ1-2, is EAGVTQFPSHSVIEKGQTVTLRCDPISGHDNLYWYRRVMGKEIKFLLHFVKESKQDESGMPNNRFLAERTGGTYSTLKVQPAELEDSGVYFCASSQSNLHYGYTFGSGTRLTVV.

The chain joins TRBV28 to TRBJ2-2; maybe TRBD2 (5 bases). CDR1 and CDR2 (germline): MDHEN, SYDVKM. This CDR3 has 14 residues. V was shortened by 5 bases and J by 2 bases, with 9 bases between the two germline ends. CDR3 in amino acids: CASSGLFNTGELFF. CDR3 sequence (DNA): TGTGCCAGCAGTGGACTCTTTAACACCGGGGAGCTGTTTTTT. Variable domain in full (rest from reference TRBV28 and TRBJ2-2): DVKVTQSSRYLVKRTGEKVFLECVQDMDHENMFWYRQDPGLGLRLIYFSYDVKMKEKGDIPEGYSVSREKKERFSLILESASTNQTSMYLCASSGLFNTGELFFGEGSRLTVL.

This chain uses TRBV11-2 with TRBJ2-5; D is possibly TRBD2 (6 bases). The CDR3 runs 14 residues. V was cut by 4 bases and J by 3 bases, with 12 bases left in between. CDR1 is SGHAT and CDR2 is FQNNGV in the germline V gene. The chain's CDR3 is CASSSPGAKETQYF. For the CDR3, the DNA is TGTGCCAGCAGCTCGCCGGGAGCCAAAGAGACCCAGTACTTC.

The chain recombines TRBV2 with TRBJ1-1, with 7 positions matching TRBD1. The CDR3 extends over 14 amino acids. CDR1 and CDR2 from the germline V gene are SNHLY and FYNNEI. J was trimmed by 10 bases and V by 2 bases; bases with no gene match: 10. In DNA form, the CDR3 reads TGTGCCAGCAGTGAAAAAGTCAAGCGGACAGGAGCTTTCTTT. This codes for CASSEKVKRTGAFF.

The chain joins TRBV2 to TRBJ1-2; D perhaps matches TRBD1 (5 bases). Trimming took off 7 bases at V and 0 bases at J, with 12 bases between the two ends. CDR1 SNHLY and CDR2 FYNNEI come from the germline V gene. The CDR3 consists of 14 residues. DNA for the CDR3: TGTGCCAGCATAGGGGTACAGGCTAACTATGGCTACACCTTC. This gives the protein CASIGVQANYGYTF. Using reference TRBV2 and TRBJ1-2 for the parts outside the CDR3, the full variable domain is EPEVTQTPSHQVTQMGQEVILRCVPISNHLYFYWYRQILGQKVEFLVSFYNNEISEKSEIFDDQFSVERPDGSNFTLKIRSTKLEDSAMYFCASIGVQANYGYTFGSGTRLTVV.

The chain recombines TRBV10-1 with TRBJ2-7; the D gene is possibly TRBD2 (6 bases). V shed 6 bases and J shed 7 bases, with 16 bases lying between them. This CDR3 has 13 residues. In germline, CDR1 is WNHNN, CDR2 SYGVQD (reference sequence). CDR3 loop: CASSVFGAGEQYF. CDR3 nucleotide sequence: TGCGCCAGCAGCGTCTTTGGGGCGGGGGAGCAGTACTTC.

This clone was seen only once. The V gene is TRBV7-2, the J gene TRBJ1-5, with 11 bases aligning to TRBD1. V gave up 5 bases and J gave up 7 bases; unmatched junction bases: 10. Germline CDR1 and CDR2: SGHTA and FQGNSA. The CDR3 is made up of 16 amino acids. CDR3 sequence (DNA): TGTGCCAGCAGCCCCCCGGGACAGGGGGGCCGACAGCCCCAGCATTTT. Translation gives CASSPPGQGGRQPQHF.

CDR3 nucleotide sequence: TGTGCCAGTATGATCGGAGGGAACACTGAAGCTTTCTTT. The encoded protein is CASMIGGNTEAFF. The chain links TRBV19 to TRBJ1-1; D unresolved. The V end lost 7 bases, the J end lost 1 base, and 10 bases lay between the germline ends. The CDR3 sequence is 13 residues long. Germline CDR1 and CDR2: LNHDA and SQIVND (reference sequence).

The chain employs TRBV6-5 and TRBJ1-1; the D gene is possibly TRBD1 (5 bases). The CDR3 is 16 residues long. The V end was cut by 2 bases, the J end by 1 base, with 14 bases between. Germline CDR1 MNHEY, CDR2 SVGAGI. CDR3 region: CASSYEEGRKNTEAFF. The CDR3 DNA is TGTGCCAGCAGTTACGAGGAGGGGAGGAAGAACACTGAAGCTTTCTTT.

The CDR3 loop reads CASSRGGDSTEAFF. CDR3 nucleotide sequence: TGCGCCAGCAGCCGGGGGGGGGATAGCACTGAAGCTTTCTTT. The V gene is TRBV4-1, the J gene TRBJ1-1; D perhaps matches TRBD1 (5 bases). The CDR3 runs 14 residues. Germline V gene data show CDR1 as MGHRA and CDR2 as YSYEKL. The germline V and J ends were trimmed by 4 bases and 4 bases, with 13 bases remaining between them.